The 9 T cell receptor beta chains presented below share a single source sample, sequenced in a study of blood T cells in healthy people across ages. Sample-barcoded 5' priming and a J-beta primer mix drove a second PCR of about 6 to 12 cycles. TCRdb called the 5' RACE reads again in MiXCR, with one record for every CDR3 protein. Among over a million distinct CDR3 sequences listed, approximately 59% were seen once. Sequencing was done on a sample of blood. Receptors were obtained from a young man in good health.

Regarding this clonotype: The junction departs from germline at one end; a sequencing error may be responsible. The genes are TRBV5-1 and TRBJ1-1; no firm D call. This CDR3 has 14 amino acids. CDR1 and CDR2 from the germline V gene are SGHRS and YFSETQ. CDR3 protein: CAGSADTVNTEAFF. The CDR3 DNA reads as TGCGCCGGCAGCGCTGATACCGTGAACACTGAAGCTTTCTTT.

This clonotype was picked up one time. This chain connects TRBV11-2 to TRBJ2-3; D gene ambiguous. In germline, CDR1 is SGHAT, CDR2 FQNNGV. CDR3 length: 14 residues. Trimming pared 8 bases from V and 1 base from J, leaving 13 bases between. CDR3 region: CASAKKWGTDTQYF. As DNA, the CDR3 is TGTGCCAGCGCAAAGAAGTGGGGCACAGATACGCAGTATTTT.

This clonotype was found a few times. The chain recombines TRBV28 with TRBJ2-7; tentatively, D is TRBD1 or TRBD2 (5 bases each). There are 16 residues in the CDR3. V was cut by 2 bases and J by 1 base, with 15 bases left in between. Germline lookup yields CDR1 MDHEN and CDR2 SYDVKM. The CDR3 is CASSLVGTAPSYEQYF. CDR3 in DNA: TGTGCCAGCAGTTTAGTCGGGACCGCCCCGTCCTACGAGCAGTACTTC.

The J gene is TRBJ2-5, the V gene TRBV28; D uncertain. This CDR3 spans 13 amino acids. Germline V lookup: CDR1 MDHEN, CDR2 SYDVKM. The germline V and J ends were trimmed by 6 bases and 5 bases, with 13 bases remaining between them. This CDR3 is CASRPKEGETQYF. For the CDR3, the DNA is TGTGCCAGCAGACCAAAGGAAGGGGAGACCCAGTACTTC.

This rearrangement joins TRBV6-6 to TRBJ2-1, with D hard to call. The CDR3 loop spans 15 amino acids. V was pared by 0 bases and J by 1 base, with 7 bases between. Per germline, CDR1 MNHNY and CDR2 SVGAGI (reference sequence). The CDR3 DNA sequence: TGTGCCAGCAGTTACTCAGCGATATCCTACAATGAGCAGTTCTTC. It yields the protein CASSYSAISYNEQFF.

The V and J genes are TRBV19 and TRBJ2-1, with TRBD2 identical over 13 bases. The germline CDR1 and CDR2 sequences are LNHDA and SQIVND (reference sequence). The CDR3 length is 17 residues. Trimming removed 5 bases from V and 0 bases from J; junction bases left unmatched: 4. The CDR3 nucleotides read TGTGCCAGTAGTGGACTAGCGGGAGAGAGCTCCTACAATGAGCAGTTCTTC. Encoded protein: CASSGLAGESSYNEQFF.

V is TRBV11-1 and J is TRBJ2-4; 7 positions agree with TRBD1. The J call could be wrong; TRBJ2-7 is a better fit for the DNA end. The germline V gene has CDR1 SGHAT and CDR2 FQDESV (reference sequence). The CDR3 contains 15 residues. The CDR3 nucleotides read TGTGCCAGCATAAACGACAGGGTGGGGAACTACGAGCAGTACTTC. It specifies CASINDRVGNYEQYF.

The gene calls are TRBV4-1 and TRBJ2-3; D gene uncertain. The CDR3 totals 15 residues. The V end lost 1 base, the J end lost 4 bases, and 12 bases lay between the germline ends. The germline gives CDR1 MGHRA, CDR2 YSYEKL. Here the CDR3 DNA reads TGCGCCAGCAGCCAAGTCCGGCGGCCTGCAGATACGCAGTATTTT. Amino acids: CASSQVRRPADTQYF.

The CDR3 DNA follows: TGTGCCAGCAGTGGCTCCGGGACAGGGTTTTCCTACGAGCAGTACTTC. This encodes CASSGSGTGFSYEQYF. This rearrangement joins TRBV28 to TRBJ2-7; 9 nucleotides agree with TRBD1. Germline values: CDR1 MDHEN, CDR2 SYDVKM. The V gene end was trimmed by 5 bases and the J gene end by 1 base; junction bases not matched to a gene: 9. The CDR3 runs 16 residues.